This is a list of T cell receptor beta chains from one sample in a study of T-cell reconstitution after alpha-beta-depleted transplantation in children. MiXCR, applied by TCRdb to the PCR reads, yields one record per CDR3 protein. The sample lists 600,000 to 700,000 distinct CDR3 sequences; about an eighth were seen once. The sample consisted of PBMCs, taken before TCRalphabeta/CD19-depleted stem cell transplant. The receptors shown here come from a girl aged 2-10 years with congenital amegakaryocytic thrombocytopenia, due to receive a stem cell transplant. CDR3s include the opening cysteine and the closing phenylalanine or tryptophan. Each record gives: D gene, CDR3 length, J gene, V gene, clone size, CDR3 DNA, CDR3 protein. The D gene is left open where the match is weak. Expanded clones are given a class, and other clones once, few, many or no size at all.

- 13 TRBJ1-1 TRBV5-1 many TGCGCCAGCAGCTTGGACGGCCACACTGAAGCTTTCTTT CASSLDGHTEAFF
TRBD2 16 TRBJ2-1 TRBV6-1 many TGTGCCAGCACCCCTTCGGGGACTAGCGGGTACAATGAGCAGTTCTTC CASTPSGTSGYNEQFF
TRBD2 16 TRBJ2-7 TRBV4-2 few TGTGCCAGCAGCCAAGATCACGGACTAGTATTATACGAGCAGTACTTC CASSQDHGLVLYEQYF
TRBD1 14 TRBJ1-3 TRBV6-2/TRBV6-3 many TGTGCCAGCAGATCCACAGGGGTTGGAAACACCATATATTTT CASRSTGVGNTIYF
TRBD2 19 TRBJ2-7 TRBV28 - TGTGCCAGCAGCTCCTCCCTACTAGCGGGAGGGCCGGGCGGATACGAGCAGTACTTC CASSSSLLAGGPGGYEQYF
TRBD1 13 TRBJ2-5 TRBV7-6 many TGTGCCAGCAGCTTCGGGACAGAAGAGACCCAGTACTTC CASSFGTEETQYF
TRBD2 18 TRBJ2-4 TRBV5-5 - TGTGCCAGCAGCTCCGGGACTAGCGGGGGGTTAGCCAAAAACATTCAGTACTTC CASSSGTSGGLAKNIQYF
- 17 TRBJ2-7 TRBV27 - TGTGCCAGCAGTTTCCGCCGGGACACCCTTGTTGTCTACGAGCAGTACTTC CASSFRRDTLVVYEQYF
- 17 TRBJ2-7 TRBV5-1 few TGCGCCAGCAGCTTGGGCCGACCGAAGAGTCTGACCTACGAGCAGTACTTC CASSLGRPKSLTYEQYF
TRBD1 14 TRBJ2-7 TRBV20-1 - TGCAGTGCCAAGGGACAGGGGGCAACCTACGAGCAGTACTTC CSAKGQGATYEQYF
- 15 TRBJ2-1 TRBV7-6 - TGTGCCAGCAGCTTTCGGACCGGCTCCTACAATGAGCAGTTCTTC CASSFRTGSYNEQFF
- 16 TRBJ2-3 TRBV15 - TGTGCCACCAGCAGATTCCGGGGGTCCGGCACAGATACGCAGTATTTT CATSRFRGSGTDTQYF
TRBD2 15 TRBJ2-3 TRBV7-6 many TGTGCCAGCAGCCTAGCGGAGAGCTTCACAGATACGCAGTATTTT CASSLAESFTDTQYF
- 13 TRBJ2-7 TRBV4-2 - TGTGCCAGCAGCCAAGAACCAGTTTCCGAGCAGTACTTC CASSQEPVSEQYF
- 13 TRBJ2-4 TRBV10-1 few TGCGCCAGCAGTGAGTCTGGGCTGAGCATTCAGTACTTC CASSESGLSIQYF
TRBD2 15 TRBJ2-2 TRBV7-9 - TGTGCCAGCAGCTTCGAGCGGGAGGGCACCGGGGAGCTGTTTTTT CASSFEREGTGELFF
TRBD2 15 TRBJ2-5 TRBV20-1 many TGCAGTGCTAGAGATGAGCGGGGGGTCGAAGAGACCCAGTACTTC CSARDERGVEETQYF
- 13 TRBJ2-1 TRBV13 many TGTGCCAGCAGCCCCCGGAATTACAATGAGCAGTTCTTC CASSPRNYNEQFF
TRBD2 16 TRBJ2-3 TRBV27 few TGTGCCAGCAGCCTCATAGCGGGAGGGAGCACAGATACGCAGTATTTT CASSLIAGGSTDTQYF
TRBD2 15 TRBJ2-1 TRBV11-2 many TGTGCCAGCAGACAAAGAGCGGGAGCTGTCTGGGAGCAGTTCTTC CASRQRAGAVWEQFF
- 15 TRBJ2-7 TRBV3-1 few TGTGCCAGCAGCCAAGAACCCGGGACAAGCTACGAGCAGTACTTC CASSQEPGTSYEQYF
TRBD2 15 TRBJ2-7 TRBV12-3/TRBV12-4 few TGTGCCAGCAGTCCCACCACTAGCGGATCCTACGAGCAGTACTTC CASSPTTSGSYEQYF
TRBD2 16 TRBJ2-1 TRBV14 few TGTGCCAGCAGTAGGACTAGCGGGAGATCCCACAATGAGCAGTTCTTC CASSRTSGRSHNEQFF
- 16 TRBJ2-6 TRBV27 - TGTGCCACTAGTTCCTCTGTGCTCTCTGGGGCCAACGTCCTGACTTTC CATSSSVLSGANVLTF
TRBD2 15 TRBJ2-7 TRBV4-1 - TGCGCCAGCAGCCAAGTAGCGGGAGCGAACTACGAGCAGTACTTC CASSQVAGANYEQYF
- 11 TRBJ1-1 TRBV12-3/TRBV12-4 many TGTGCCAGCGGGGGTAGGGAGGGAGCTTTCTTT CASGGREGAFF
- 12 TRBJ1-1 TRBV12-3/TRBV12-4 - TGTGCCAGCGGTCTCTTGGGCACTGAAGCTTTCTTT CASGLLGTEAFF
- 11 TRBJ1-1 TRBV20-1 many TGCAGTGCGCCCGAGGGTGGTATCGCTTTCTTT CSAPEGGIAFF
- 16 TRBJ2-7 TRBV12-3/TRBV12-4 many TGTGCCAGCAGTCCGCCGCCTCCAGGGGGGCCTTACGAGCAGTACTTC CASSPPPPGGPYEQYF
TRBD2 15 TRBJ2-3 TRBV18 - TGTGCCAGCTCACCTTCTAGCGGGAGGGCAGATACGCAGTATTTT CASSPSSGRADTQYF
- 17 TRBJ1-3 TRBV5-1 - TGCGCCAGCAGCCTGTATCTAACAGCCGTCTCTGGAAACACCATATATTTT CASSLYLTAVSGNTIYF
- 14 TRBJ2-2 TRBV5-1 few TGCGCCAGCAGCCGGACACGTAACACCGGGGAGCTGTTTTTT CASSRTRNTGELFF